The 24 T cell receptor beta chains given below trace back to one sample, sequenced in a study of tumor-infiltrating lymphocytes in primary liver carcinoma. TCR beta cDNA was prepared out of around 460 ng total RNA by means of a constant-region primer. Three nested multiplex PCR rounds, a slightly modified ARM-PCR, produced the libraries for TCR beta. Rounds one and two of PCR, each of roughly 10 cycles, were primed with TRBV1-TRBV30 forward primers and a C-beta reverse primer. TCRdb analysed the multiplex PCR reads with MiXCR anew, one entry per CDR3 protein. There are some 190,000 distinct CDR3 sequences in the sample; 50% to 75% occur only once, and under 75% lies in the top ten. Both blood RNA, taken from unsorted whole blood, and germline DNA were extracted. The specimen sequenced was peripheral blood. The source is a man aged 35 to 55 with primary liver carcinoma and hepatitis B virus infection.

The chain joins TRBV7-9 to TRBJ2-1; 7 nucleotides match TRBD1. The CDR3 runs 16 residues. V lost 4 bases, J lost 0 bases, and 6 bases stayed unmatched. The V gene's germline CDR1 is SEHNR and CDR2 FQNEAQ (reference sequence). The CDR3 loop is CASSSSTGSSYNEQFF. Here the CDR3 DNA reads TGTGCCAGCAGCTCTTCGACAGGGAGCTCCTACAATGAGCAGTTCTTC.

V is TRBV29-1 and J is TRBJ2-7, with unresolved D. This CDR3 spans 12 amino acids. V lost 0 bases and J 3 bases, leaving 6 bases between the germline ends. Per germline, CDR1 SQVTM and CDR2 ANQGSEA. The CDR3 reads CSVEDQGYEQYF. CDR3 nucleotides: TGCAGCGTTGAAGATCAAGGCTACGAGCAGTACTTC.

This clonotype was counted once. The chain recombines TRBV5-1 with TRBJ2-3; 7 bases are a match to TRBD1. This CDR3 has 15 residues. J gave up 3 bases and V 4 bases, and 8 bases lay outside the gene matches. Germline CDR1 SGHRS, CDR2 YFSETQ. The CDR3 DNA reads TGCGCCAGCAGCCCGGGACAGTCGGCTACAGATACGCAGTATTTT. Encoded protein: CASSPGQSATDTQYF. Looking up the rest from reference TRBV5-1 and TRBJ2-3 gives the full variable domain: KAGVTQTPRYLIKTRGQQVTLSCSPISGHRSVSWYQQTPGQGLQFLFEYFSETQRNKGNFPGRFSGRQFSNSRSEMNVSTLELGDSALYLCASSPGQSATDTQYFGPGTRLTVL.

In the case of this clonotype: The junction shows a germline mismatch at one end, possibly a read error. The chain employs TRBV29-1 and TRBJ2-5, with D tentatively TRBD2 (6 bases). The CDR3 totals 13 residues. The germline V gene has CDR1 SQVTM and CDR2 ANQGSEA. CDR3 residues: CSVEGLNKGIQYF. In DNA, the CDR3 is TGTAGCGTTGAGGGACTTAACAAAGGGATCCAGTACTTC.

The chain carries TRBV29-1 and TRBJ2-3, with 14 positions matching TRBD2. CDR1 is SQVTM, CDR2 ANQGSEA, per germline. This CDR3 is 15 amino acids long. The J segment lost 3 bases and the V segment lost 4 bases, leaving 3 bases of the junction unmatched. Here the CDR3 reads CSVGRLAGGTDTQYF. Written as DNA, the CDR3 is TGCAGCGTTGGTAGACTAGCGGGAGGGACAGATACGCAGTATTTT.

V and J are TRBV12-3 or TRBV12-4 and TRBJ2-7; no firm D call. Between the trimmed V and J ends, which lost 3 bases and 6 bases, there was a span of 15 bases. The CDR3 sequence is 14 residues long. Here the CDR3 DNA reads TGTGCCAGCAGTTTCGACAAGAGTGATCCCGAGCAGTACTTC. This codes for CASSFDKSDPEQYF.

Remarks on this clonotype: The CDR3 ends on some other residue instead of the conserved phenylalanine or tryptophan, so this is likely a read error. Here the CDR3 DNA reads TGTGCCAGCAGTTTAGGAGACTTAGCGGAGAGCTCCTACAATGAGCAGTTCCTC. Translation gives CASSLGDLAESSYNEQFL. This rearrangement joins TRBV12-3 or TRBV12-4 to TRBJ2-1; perhaps TRBD2 as D (6 bases). V gave up 1 base and J gave up 0 bases, with 16 bases separating them. The CDR3 has 18 residues.

For this clonotype: A read error may account for a junction end that differs from germline. The V gene is TRBV11-2, the J gene TRBJ2-7; D remains unclear. This CDR3 has 15 residues. CDR1 and CDR2 from the germline V gene are SGHAT and FQNNGV. CDR3 protein: CASSLVRGVTYEQYF. The CDR3 DNA reads TGTGCCAGCAGTTTAGTTCGCGGCGTTACCTACGAGCAGTACTTC.

This clonotype came up a few times. At one end the junction does not follow the germline gene, possibly because of a read error. The chain joins TRBV29-1 to TRBJ1-5; a weak D match, TRBD1 (6 bases). Germline V CDR1 and CDR2: SQVTM, ANQGSEA. This CDR3 region has 11 residues. CDR3 amino acids: CSVEDVDSAYF. For the CDR3, the DNA is TGCAGCGTTGAAGATGTGGACAGTGCTTATTTT.

The rearrangement links TRBV29-1 to TRBJ2-1, with TRBD1 matching 10 bases. The CDR3 totals 15 residues. CDR1 is SQVTM and CDR2 is ANQGSEA in the germline V gene. Trimming at V came to 7 bases and at J to 5 bases, leaving 11 bases not matched to a gene. The CDR3 DNA follows: TGCAGCGGGATGGACCCGGGACAGGGGAACAATGAGCAGTTCTTC. This codes for CSGMDPGQGNNEQFF.

This sequence joins TRBV28 and TRBJ2-1, with no clear D. In germline, CDR1 is MDHEN, CDR2 SYDVKM. CDR3 length: 13 amino acids. V lost 3 bases and J 4 bases, leaving 7 bases between the germline ends. Here the CDR3 reads CASSFRLYNEQFF. DNA of the CDR3: TGTGCCAGCAGTTTCCGCTTATACAATGAGCAGTTCTTC.

This clonotype was detected once. Relative to the germline gene, one junction end is altered; a read error may explain this. The gene calls are TRBV6-1 and TRBJ2-7; D assignment may be TRBD1 or TRBD2 (5 bases each). CDR1 is MNHNS, CDR2 SASEGT, per germline. CDR3 size: 15 residues. CDR3 coding DNA: TGTGCCAACAGTGGTCGGGACGTGGCCTCCTACGAGCAGTACTTC. Amino acids: CANSGRDVASYEQYF.

Concerning this clonotype itself: An end of the junction does not agree with germline; a read error may underlie this. The chain recombines TRBV5-6 with TRBJ2-1; 10 bases fit TRBD2. CDR1 and CDR2 (germline): SGHDT, YYEEEE. The CDR3 is 13 amino acids. The CDR3 sequence: CASSFGLAGDWSF. The CDR3 DNA reads TGTGCCAGCAGCTTCGGTCTAGCGGGAGATTGGTCCTTC.

The chain employs TRBV12-3 or TRBV12-4 and TRBJ1-5; perhaps TRBD1 as D (6 bases). The CDR3 loop spans 15 amino acids. Trimming removed 5 bases from V and 2 bases from J, with 13 bases in between. The CDR3, as DNA: TGTGCCAGCAGTCGAGGGGCAGGGGGCAATCAGCCCCAGCATTTT. Its protein is CASSRGAGGNQPQHF.

The chain is built from TRBV4-2 and TRBJ2-7; D is undetermined. Between the trimmed V and J ends, which lost 4 bases and 3 bases, there was a span of 13 bases. The CDR3 sequence is 14 residues long. Germline V gene sequence: CDR1 LGHNA, CDR2 YNFKEQ. CDR3 protein: CASSPDPGNYEQYF. CDR3 in DNA: TGTGCCAGCAGCCCCGACCCCGGAAACTACGAGCAGTACTTC.

This clonotype was seen a few times. The V gene is TRBV12-3 or TRBV12-4, the J gene TRBJ2-7, with no clear D. V was pared by 0 bases and J by 6 bases, with 6 bases between. This CDR3 is 12 amino acids long. CDR3 nucleotide sequence: TGTGCCAGCAGTTTAGCTAGACCCGAGCAGTACTTC. Residues: CASSLARPEQYF.

This clonotype was counted a few times. The rearrangement links TRBV6-5 to TRBJ2-4; TRBD1 is a possible D gene (6 bases). Trimming took 6 bases from V and 7 from J, leaving 19 bases between them. This CDR3 has 15 amino acids. The germline V gene encodes CDR1 MNHEY and CDR2 SVGAGI. The CDR3, as DNA: TGTGCCAGCAGCTACGACCAGGGGCAGGCCAACATTCAGTACTTC. This gives the protein CASSYDQGQANIQYF.

This clonotype turned up a few times. The genes are TRBV29-1 and TRBJ2-1, with 9 nucleotides matching TRBD2. Germline CDR1 is SQVTM and CDR2 is ANQGSEA. The CDR3 sequence is 14 residues long. V was clipped by 3 bases and J by 5 bases; unmatched bases: 5. The CDR3 DNA follows: TGCAGCGTTGACCCGACTAGCGGAGACAATGAGCAGTTCTTC. This translates into CSVDPTSGDNEQFF.

Only one count was recorded for this clonotype. A much larger clone sits a single nucleotide away, making a read error possible. The V call is TRBV11-3, the J call TRBJ2-3; D is uncertain. Per germline, CDR1 SGHNT and CDR2 YENEEA. The CDR3 is made up of 12 amino acids. The CDR3 nucleotides are TGTGTCAGCAGCATCTTAGGGGATACGCAGTATTTT. Encoded protein: CVSSILGDTQYF.

The V and J genes are TRBV4-2 and TRBJ1-4; a possible D gene is TRBD1 (6 bases). Germline CDR1 reads LGHNA; CDR2 reads YNFKEQ. CDR3 length equals 13 residues. Trimming removed 11 bases at V and 4 bases at J, with 14 bases between. The CDR3 DNA follows: TGTGCCGGACGGGGGCCTGGTAATGAAAAACTGTTTTTT. Amino acid sequence: CAGRGPGNEKLFF.

This clonotype was detected only a few times. Here the CDR3 reads CASSYSGRSETQYF. The CDR3 region has the DNA TGTGCCAGCAGTTACAGCGGGAGGTCGGAGACCCAGTACTTC. The chain recombines TRBV6-5 with TRBJ2-5, with 9 bases matching TRBD2. With V trimmed by 2 bases and J by 5 bases, 3 bases remained unmatched. CDR1 and CDR2 (germline): MNHEY, SVGAGI. The length of the CDR3 is 14 residues.

CDR3 sequence: CASSAADTQYF. In DNA, the CDR3 is TGTGCCAGCAGCGCTGCAGATACGCAGTATTTT. V and J are TRBV7-9 and TRBJ2-3; no definite D call. The CDR3 consists of 11 residues. Germline-derived CDR1 and CDR2 are SEHNR and FQNEAQ (reference sequence). The germline V and J ends were trimmed by 5 bases and 4 bases, with 4 bases remaining between them. Full variable domain (rest looked up from reference TRBV7-9 and TRBJ2-3): DTGVSQNPRHKITKRGQNVTFRCDPISEHNRLYWYRQTLGQGPEFLTYFQNEAQLEKSRLLSDRFSAERPKGSFSTLEIQRTEQGDSAMYLCASSAADTQYFGPGTRLTVL.

This clonotype has only a few counts. A much larger clone is a single base away; this may be a read error. The chain joins TRBV11-3 to TRBJ2-7; perhaps TRBD2 as D (6 bases). The CDR3 totals 13 residues. The V gene's germline CDR1 is SGHNT and CDR2 YENEEA. The CDR3 DNA sequence: TGTACCAGCAGCCCCCCCGGGAGTTACGAGCAGTACTTC. Its translation is CTSSPPGSYEQYF.

Details on this clonotype: This may stem from a read error, because a much larger clone lies one nucleotide away. The chain has TRBV12-5 and TRBJ2-7; no clear D. CDR1 is LGHNT, CDR2 FRNRAP, per germline. This CDR3 is 19 amino acids long. Here the CDR3 reads CANGLCLIVVGFDHYEQYF. CDR3 in DNA: TGTGCTAATGGTTTATGCCTCATCGTCGTGGGTTTCGACCACTACGAGCAGTACTTC.